These T cell receptor beta chains were read from a single sample in a study of shared clonotypes between healthy human individuals. TCRdb's table, derived via immunoSEQ multiplex PCR, lists solely in-frame clones and lacks some. The repertoire consists of approximately 1.9 million clones, with just over 90% occurring once and the leading ten covering about 1.7%. The material sequenced was naive CD8+ T cells from PBMCs. The receptor source for this set is a young man in good health. Some clones in this sample may be carry-over from other donors' samples. Both conserved end residues are trimmed from each CDR3.

TRBJ2-1 12 TRBV5-1 ASSSRGGWNEQF
TRBJ2-7 15 TRBV11-2 ASSFEERTGPTYEQY
TRBJ2-1 18 TRBV28 ASSLPGGLAGANSYNEQF
TRBJ2-5 12 TRBV9 ASSVSGLQETQY
TRBJ1-5 13 TRBV5-1 ASSLAGYSNQPQH
TRBJ2-3 15 TRBV27 ASSWDRKGTSTDTQY
TRBJ2-7 12 TRBV27 ASSLSDRGYEQY
TRBJ2-3 13 TRBV5-1 ASSLTRASTDTQY
TRBJ2-1 15 TRBV6-4 ASSLFSPMSLYNEQF
TRBJ2-7 16 TRBV7-9 ASSPPGLAGGPKDEQY
TRBJ2-3 12 TRBV7-3 ASSLDRATDTQY
TRBJ2-7 11 TRBV2 ASSEEGRGEQY
TRBJ2-5 10 TRBV28 ASSLGYETQY
TRBJ1-2 11 TRBV5-8 ASSPYRDYGYT
TRBJ2-7 11 TRBV7-9 ASSSEKAYEQY
TRBJ2-1 14 TRBV4-1 ASSQVRREGGNEQF
TRBJ2-5 13 TRBV11-2 ASSPSDLLGETQY
TRBJ2-6 14 TRBV27 ASSPLGGERANVLT
TRBJ2-1 17 TRBV18 ASLQPGLAGSGPSNEQF
TRBJ2-7 11 TRBV6-6 ASSSRDSYEQY
TRBJ2-2 16 TRBV4-2 ASSQDGADRRNTGELF
TRBJ2-1 10 TRBV7-9 ASSPTGSEQF
TRBJ2-1 12 TRBV27 ASSLAQSYNEQF
TRBJ2-3 10 TRBV2 ASRGRLVTQY
TRBJ2-3 14 TRBV7-9 ASSSPGLAGGDTQY
TRBJ1-1 9 TRBV10-2 ATTQGIEAF
TRBJ2-5 13 TRBV4-3 ASSQGTGVQETQY
TRBJ1-1 12 TRBV4-3 ASSRGTGNTEAF
TRBJ2-7 14 TRBV27 ASSSPSSMGEWEQY
TRBJ1-2 11 TRBV6-6 ASFGGVNYGYT
TRBJ1-2 13 TRBV9 ASSAPRGPNYGYT
TRBJ2-1 12 TRBV2 ASSERQLEVGQF
TRBJ2-2 14 TRBV10-3 AISGLDKPNTGELF
TRBJ2-7 10 TRBV7-9 ASSLVFHEQY
TRBJ2-1 14 TRBV28 ASSETRGSSYNEQF
TRBJ1-2 14 TRBV11-2 ASSGDGTGGWYGYT
TRBJ1-1 15 TRBV7-6 ASSLGQGGRSDTEAF
TRBJ2-1 10 TRBV6-1 ASSEGWTEQF
- 8 TRBV20-1 SARRYEQY
TRBJ2-6 17 TRBV5-4 ASSLVLRHLPSGANVLT
TRBJ2-3 16 TRBV7-9 ASSARDAGVTSTDTQY
TRBJ2-1 12 TRBV7-9 ASSLPGSYNEQF
TRBJ2-7 11 TRBV7-9 ASSEPARYEQY
TRBJ2-2 15 TRBV7-8 ASSFIAGGRTPGELF
TRBJ2-7 12 TRBV11-2 ASSFPRGGYEQY
TRBJ2-3 12 TRBV15 ATSLKSWPDTQY
TRBJ2-3 13 TRBV27 ASSSGLAGDDTQY
TRBJ1-5 12 TRBV28 ASSLGQGSQPQH
TRBJ2-2 13 TRBV6-5 ASRTSGANTGELF
TRBJ2-4 12 TRBV29-1 SVGGTGRLNIQY
TRBJ2-7 12 TRBV7-9 ASSFSPIAYEQY
TRBJ1-1 11 TRBV4-1 ASSQFSNTEAF
TRBJ2-7 9 TRBV10-3 AISENREQY
TRBJ2-5 11 TRBV7-9 ASSRTLSETQY
TRBJ1-4 14 TRBV4-1 ASSQEHRAPNEKLF
TRBJ2-7 13 TRBV13 ASSPTGGAGYEQY
TRBJ1-2 14 TRBV9 ASSAEDRGFFYGYT
TRBJ2-1 11 TRBV5-1 ASRRESSNEQF
TRBJ2-3 9 TRBV29-1 SVFLGDTQY
TRBJ2-7 13 TRBV7-9 ASSETTSGRNEQY